Listed below are T cell receptor beta chains from one sample, sequenced in a study of early T cells in non-severe SARS-CoV-2 infection. TCRdb reprocessed the 5' RACE reads via MiXCR and lists one record per CDR3 protein. This sample yields 40,000 to 55,000 distinct CDR3 sequences, of which less than 15% are seen a single time; 10% belongs to the top ten. The sample taken for sequencing was whole blood. The receptors stem from an adult who was a healthcare worker with PCR-confirmed SARS-CoV-2 infection or an uninfected control (not recorded which). CDR3s include the opening cysteine and the closing phenylalanine or tryptophan. A D gene is named only where the DNA matches it firmly. Some rows have no size entry. The others give once, few or many, or a class for an expanded clone.

d_gene | j_gene | v_gene | abundance | CDR3aa | CDR3nt
. | TRBJ1-1 | TRBV29-1 | many | CSAVADMNTEAFF | TGCAGCGCTGTCGCAGACATGAACACTGAAGCTTTCTTT
TRBD1 | TRBJ1-1 | TRBV2 | . | CASIRGELTDTEAFF | TGTGCCAGCATCAGGGGGGAGTTGACGGACACTGAAGCTTTCTTT
TRBD1 | TRBJ2-3 | TRBV28 | few | CASGIEQGVKDTQYF | TGTGCCAGCGGAATTGAACAGGGGGTTAAAGATACGCAGTATTTT
. | TRBJ2-2 | TRBV27 | . | CASSPGEGTGELFF | TGTGCCAGCAGTCCAGGAGAAGGTACCGGGGAGCTGTTTTTT
. | TRBJ1-1 | TRBV11-2 | many | CASSPTGGLFEAFF | TGTGCCAGCAGCCCTACGGGGGGGCTGTTTGAAGCTTTCTTT
TRBD1 | TRBJ2-3 | TRBV11-3 | many | CASSPRQGDTQYF | TGTGCCAGCAGCCCTAGACAGGGAGATACGCAGTATTTT
. | TRBJ1-1 | TRBV12-3/TRBV12-4 | few | CASSFRRDYPEAFF | TGTGCCAGCAGTTTTCGCCGAGATTACCCCGAAGCTTTCTTT
. | TRBJ2-3 | TRBV5-5 | . | CASSLPSRGDTQYF | TGTGCCAGCAGCTTGCCTAGCAGGGGAGATACGCAGTATTTT
TRBD2 | TRBJ2-5 | TRBV7-7 | . | CASSPTSGWETQYF | TGTGCTAGCAGCCCCACTAGCGGATGGGAGACCCAGTACTTC
. | TRBJ2-3 | TRBV12-3/TRBV12-4 | . | CASSQDRRPQYF | TGTGCCAGCAGCCAAGACAGGAGGCCGCAGTATTTT
. | TRBJ1-2 | TRBV12-3/TRBV12-4 | many | CASSLWGARNYGYTF | TGTGCCAGCAGTTTATGGGGGGCACGTAACTATGGCTACACCTTC
TRBD2 | TRBJ2-2 | TRBV6-1 | many | CASTFSGRASGELFF | TGTGCCAGCACCTTTAGCGGGAGGGCCAGCGGGGAGCTGTTTTTT
. | TRBJ1-4 | TRBV28 | . | CASREGPNEKLFF | TGTGCCAGCAGAGAGGGTCCTAATGAAAAACTGTTTTTT
. | TRBJ1-2 | TRBV7-9 | many | CASSHNHRGYGYTF | TGTGCCAGCAGCCACAACCACCGGGGGTATGGCTACACCTTC
. | TRBJ2-3 | TRBV18 | many | CASSPYTDTQYF | TGTGCCAGCTCACCATACACAGATACGCAGTATTTT
. | TRBJ2-3 | TRBV29-1 | . | CSADPIQLDATDTQYF | TGCAGCGCCGACCCCATTCAACTAGACGCGACAGATACGCAGTATTTT
. | TRBJ2-7 | TRBV24-1 | many | CATSDPRQKGHEQYF | TGTGCCACCAGTGATCCACGACAGAAGGGTCACGAGCAGTACTTC
. | TRBJ2-3 | TRBV7-2 | many | CASSFKAGGTDTQYF | TGTGCCAGCAGCTTTAAGGCAGGGGGCACAGATACGCAGTATTTT
. | TRBJ2-5 | TRBV7-9 | few | CASSLSRLAWGQETQYF | TGTGCCAGCAGCTTATCCCGGCTAGCGTGGGGCCAAGAGACCCAGTACTTC
TRBD2 | TRBJ2-4 | TRBV6-5 | many | CASRRTSGNAKNIQYF | TGTGCCAGCAGAAGGACTAGCGGGAATGCCAAAAACATTCAGTACTTC